The 22 T cell receptor beta chains presented below share a single source sample, sequenced in a study of blood T cell repertoires in COVID-19. TCRdb's copy holds only in-frame clones and misses some; the assay was immunoSEQ multiplex PCR. The sample comprises approximately 300,000 clones, less than 85% of which are singletons, and 1.9% rests with the top ten. Sample: PBMCs or T cells enriched from blood (not recorded which). These receptors all stem from a woman younger than 45 who had been exposed to COVID-19.

The J gene is TRBJ2-1, the V gene TRBV28; possibly TRBD1 for D (7 bases). CDR1 is MDHEN and CDR2 is SYDVKM in the germline V gene. Trimming stripped 3 bases from V and 1 base from J, with 16 bases between. CDR3 size: 17 residues. This chain's CDR3 is CASSFSRGTASYNEQFF. The CDR3 nucleotides are TGTGCCAGCAGTTTTTCCCGCGGGACAGCATCCTACAATGAGCAGTTCTTC.

The chain uses TRBV11-3 and TRBJ2-3; the match to TRBD2 covers 8 bases. This CDR3 is 16 amino acids long. V gave up 1 base and J gave up 2 bases; unmatched junction bases: 5. CDR1 is SGHNT and CDR2 is YENEEA in the germline V gene. The CDR3 sequence is CASSLGLASYTDTQYF. CDR3 bases: TGTGCCAGCAGCTTAGGACTAGCGAGCTACACAGATACGCAGTATTTT.

The chain joins TRBV25-1 to TRBJ1-1; D gene uncertain. The V gene lost 7 bases and the J gene lost 3 bases, with 12 bases spanning the gap. This CDR3 has 13 amino acids. The germline V gene encodes CDR1 MGHDK and CDR2 SYGVNS. The CDR3 nucleotides read TGTGCCAGCAAGTTATTCCCGGACACTGAAGCTTTCTTT. Protein sequence: CASKLFPDTEAFF.

The CDR3 spells CASKGISYEQYF. DNA for the CDR3: TGTGCCAGTAAGGGGATCTCCTACGAGCAGTACTTC. The chain uses TRBV19 and TRBJ2-7, with D perhaps TRBD1 (5 bases). The germline V and J ends were trimmed by 7 bases and 0 bases, with 7 bases remaining between them. The CDR3 length is 12 residues. The germline CDR1 and CDR2 sequences are LNHDA and SQIVND (reference sequence).

V usage is TRBV6-5 and J usage is TRBJ2-1; 10 bases line up with TRBD1. Germline trimming cut 8 bases from V and 10 bases from J; bases unmatched to any gene: 5. Germline V gives CDR1 MNHEY, CDR2 SVGAGI. The CDR3 consists of 12 residues. CDR3 DNA: TGTGCCAGCGCAGGGACAGGGGAGGAGCAGTTCTTC. As protein: CASAGTGEEQFF.

The genes are TRBV30 and TRBJ1-2; D remains ambiguous. The germline gives CDR1 GTSNPN, CDR2 SVGIG (reference sequence). V gave up 6 bases and J gave up 8 bases, with 13 bases separating them. There are 11 residues in the CDR3. CDR3: CACSKSPGYTF. The CDR3 bases are TGTGCCTGTAGTAAAAGCCCGGGCTACACCTTC.

This chain links TRBV28 with TRBJ2-7, with 14 bases fitting TRBD2. The CDR3 contains 17 residues. Germline trimming cut 4 bases from V and 5 bases from J; bases unmatched to any gene: 10. The germline V gene encodes CDR1 MDHEN and CDR2 SYDVKM. The CDR3 DNA is TGTGCCAGCAGTTCCGGGACTAGCGGGGGCCCAAATCACGAGCAGTACTTC. It encodes CASSSGTSGGPNHEQYF.

The chain has TRBV6-5 and TRBJ1-1; 8 nucleotides match TRBD1. With 5 bases clipped from V and 1 base from J, the junction kept 6 bases outside the gene matches. The CDR3 loop spans 15 amino acids. The germline gives CDR1 MNHEY, CDR2 SVGAGI. The CDR3 nucleotides are TGTGCCAGCAGTCTACAGGGGGTCGCGAACACTGAAGCTTTCTTT. This codes for CASSLQGVANTEAFF.

This chain uses TRBV27 with TRBJ2-3; 10 bases fit TRBD2. CDR3 length: 14 residues. Germline V gene lookup returns CDR1 MNHEY and CDR2 SMNVEV (reference sequence). V shed 7 bases and J 3 bases; nucleotides not matched to a gene: 4. The CDR3 region has the DNA TGTGCCAGCATTGATAGCGGGGGGACAGATACGCAGTATTTT. Its protein product is CASIDSGGTDTQYF.

This chain connects TRBV9 to TRBJ1-2; D unclear. Germline CDR1 reads SGDLS; CDR2 reads YYNGEE. V shed 4 bases and J shed 1 base, with 11 bases lying between them. The CDR3 is 14 residues long. CDR3 nucleotides: TGTGCCAGCAGCCCAGAGCGGGTTAACTATGGCTACACCTTC. This translates into CASSPERVNYGYTF.

This sequence joins TRBV5-6 and TRBJ2-7; 9 nucleotides align to TRBD1. The CDR3 is 13 amino acids. The V and J ends lost 2 bases and 5 bases, in that order; junction bases with no gene match: 2. Germline assignment: CDR1 SGHDT and CDR2 YYEEEE. CDR3 protein: CASSFRDRDEQYF. The CDR3 DNA is TGTGCCAGCAGCTTTAGGGACAGGGACGAGCAGTACTTC. Full variable domain (rest looked up from reference TRBV5-6 and TRBJ2-7): DAGVTQSPTHLIKTRGQQVTLRCSPKSGHDTVSWYQQALGQGPQFIFQYYEEEERQRGNFPDRFSGHQFPNYSSELNVNALLLGDSALYLCASSFRDRDEQYFGPGTRLTVT.

The chain recombines TRBV19 with TRBJ1-5; a possible D gene is TRBD1 (5 bases). The CDR3 runs 15 residues. Germline V gene sequence: CDR1 LNHDA, CDR2 SQIVND (reference sequence). The ends were cut back, 10 bases at V and 0 bases at J, with 16 bases in the middle. The CDR3 region is CATKGAGNSNQPQHF. The CDR3 region has the DNA TGTGCCACTAAAGGGGCAGGCAATAGCAATCAGCCCCAGCATTTT.

V usage is TRBV7-2 and J usage is TRBJ2-3; 9 nucleotides line up with TRBD1. From germline, CDR1 is SGHTA and CDR2 FQGNSA. V shed 5 bases, J shed 5 bases, and the junction held 5 bases outside the gene matches. This CDR3 is 14 amino acids long. The CDR3 region has the DNA TGTGCCAGCAGCAGCGACAGGGGGATAGATACGCAGTATTTT. As protein: CASSSDRGIDTQYF. Full variable domain (rest looked up from reference TRBV7-2 and TRBJ2-3): GAGVSQSPSNKVTEKGKDVELRCDPISGHTALYWYRQSLGQGLEFLIYFQGNSAPDKSGLPSDRFSAERTGGSVSTLTIQRTQQEDSAVYLCASSSDRGIDTQYFGPGTRLTVL.

V gene TRBV7-2 combines with J gene TRBJ2-3; 10 bases map to TRBD2. J lost 0 bases, V lost 5 bases, and 5 bases had no gene match. In germline, CDR1 is SGHTA, CDR2 FQGNSA. The CDR3 runs to 16 residues. CDR3 sequence: CASSGERGGSTDTQYF. CDR3 DNA sequence: TGTGCCAGCAGCGGGGAGCGGGGGGGGAGCACAGATACGCAGTATTTT.

This clone was detected ten times or more. This sequence joins TRBV30 and TRBJ1-5; 7 bases match TRBD1. J was trimmed by 1 base and V by 0 bases; bases with no gene match: 9. This CDR3 is 17 amino acids long. CDR1 is GTSNPN and CDR2 is SVGIG in the germline V gene (reference sequence). CDR3 loop: CAWSVRQGVDSNQPQHF. CDR3 DNA: TGTGCCTGGAGTGTACGTCAGGGGGTAGACAGCAATCAGCCCCAGCATTTT.

This chain links TRBV30 with TRBJ1-1, with D unclear. With 0 bases removed from V and 3 bases from J, the gap between germline ends came to 8 bases. Germline loops: CDR1 GTSNPN, CDR2 SVGIG (reference sequence). This CDR3 has 13 amino acids. The CDR3 reads CAWSVSEDTEAFF. For the CDR3, the DNA is TGTGCCTGGAGTGTTTCGGAGGACACTGAAGCTTTCTTT.

There are a few counts of this clone. The V and J genes are TRBV9 and TRBJ2-2, with 9 bases that match TRBD1. With V trimmed by 2 bases and J by 3 bases, 5 bases remained unmatched. Germline values: CDR1 SGDLS, CDR2 YYNGEE. The CDR3 totals 16 residues. Here the CDR3 reads CASSVDGTGYTGELFF. For the CDR3, the DNA is TGTGCCAGCAGCGTCGACGGGACAGGGTACACCGGGGAGCTGTTTTTT.

The rearrangement uses TRBV28 and TRBJ1-2; D is unresolved. Germline values: CDR1 MDHEN, CDR2 SYDVKM. V lost 2 bases to trimming and J lost 6 bases, with 7 bases between them. The CDR3 covers 12 residues. The CDR3 DNA sequence: TGTGCCAGCAGTTTAGGAGTTGATGGCTACACCTTC. The encoded protein is CASSLGVDGYTF.

The chain carries TRBV3-1 (or the pseudogene TRBV3-2) and TRBJ1-1; the match to TRBD1 covers 8 bases. V gave up 4 bases and J gave up 1 base; unmatched junction bases: 5. CDR1 and CDR2 (germline): LGHDT, YNNKEL (reference sequence). The CDR3 extends over 15 amino acids. CDR3 amino acids: CASSLQGAPNTEAFF. In DNA, the CDR3 is TGTGCCAGCAGCCTCCAGGGGGCCCCGAACACTGAAGCTTTCTTT.

This rearrangement joins TRBV7-6 to TRBJ2-5; TRBD2 matches 9 bases. J was trimmed by 4 bases and V by 0 bases; bases with no gene match: 9. Germline loops: CDR1 SGHVS, CDR2 FNYEAQ. The length of the CDR3 is 17 residues. The CDR3 reads CASSLAPSGTVRETQYF. In DNA form, the CDR3 reads TGTGCCAGCAGCTTAGCCCCTAGCGGGACGGTTCGAGAGACCCAGTACTTC.

The genes are TRBV9 and TRBJ1-2; maybe TRBD1 (6 bases). V lost 0 bases and J 7 bases, leaving 13 bases between the germline ends. Germline values: CDR1 SGDLS, CDR2 YYNGEE. The CDR3 is 14 amino acids. CDR3 bases: TGTGCCAGCAGCGTAGTGTTGGGGGCGGGTGGCTACACCTTC. This codes for CASSVVLGAGGYTF.

The rearrangement joins TRBV19 to TRBJ1-2; 9 nucleotides agree with TRBD1. V shed 7 bases and J 5 bases; nucleotides not matched to a gene: 11. The CDR3 is 15 amino acids. CDR1 and CDR2 from the germline V gene are LNHDA and SQIVND (reference sequence). This chain's CDR3 is CASIDPGQGTYGYTF. The CDR3 bases are TGTGCCAGTATCGATCCGGGACAGGGAACGTATGGCTACACCTTC. Full variable domain (rest looked up from reference TRBV19 and TRBJ1-2): DGGITQSPKYLFRKEGQNVTLSCEQNLNHDAMYWYRQDPGQGLRLIYYSQIVNDFQKGDIAEGYSVSREKKESFPLTVTSAQKNPTAFYLCASIDPGQGTYGYTFGSGTRLTVV.